These T cell receptor beta chains were read from a single sample in a study of PD-L1 blockade in urothelial cancer. The method was immunoSEQ multiplex PCR; TCRdb's version includes in-frame clones alone and lacks a portion of them. There are 40,000 to 50,000 clones in the sample; 70% to 90% occur only once, and about 10% lies in the top ten. The sequenced sample was PBMCs, obtained around atezolizumab (anti-PD-L1) treatment. These receptors originate from a man aged 60 to 69 with urothelial cancer. Each CDR3 is given with its conserved first and last residue. A D gene is named only where the DNA matches it firmly. The size entry is marked missing in some rows and otherwise reads once, few, many or a size class.

TRBJ1-5 | TRBD1 | TRBV7-8 | . | TGTGCCAGCAGCTTTAACAGGGGGAATCAGCCCCAGCATTTT | CASSFNRGNQPQHF
TRBJ1-1 | . | TRBV10-3 | . | TGTGCCATCAGTGACGTGACACCGAACACTGAAGCTTTCTTT | CAISDVTPNTEAFF
TRBJ2-2 | . | TRBV29-1 | . | TGCAGCGTTGTTCTGTTGACGGCCCAGGGTAGGACCGGGGAGCTGTTTTTT | CSVVLLTAQGRTGELFF
TRBJ1-2 | TRBD1 | TRBV2 | . | TGTGCCAGCAGTGTCGGACAGGGGGGATATGGCTACACCTTC | CASSVGQGGYGYTF
TRBJ1-2 | . | TRBV6-5 | . | TGTGCCAGCAGGGGGAGCTATGGCTACACCTTC | CASRGSYGYTF
TRBJ1-5 | . | TRBV19 | . | TGTGCCAGTAGTATAGGACAGAGTAGCAATCAGCCCCAGCATTTT | CASSIGQSSNQPQHF
TRBJ1-2 | . | TRBV5-4 | . | TGTGCCAGCAGCTTAGAGCCATATGGCTACACCTTC | CASSLEPYGYTF
TRBJ2-7 | TRBD1 | TRBV11-2 | . | TGTGCCAGCAGCTTAGATTCGTTAGGGACAGCCGAGCAGTACTTC | CASSLDSLGTAEQYF
TRBJ2-7 | TRBD1 | TRBV6-6 | once | TGTGCCAGCAGTTACGGAGGGACAGGGAGGTACGAGCAGTACTTC | CASSYGGTGRYEQYF
TRBJ2-2 | TRBD1 | TRBV11-3 | . | TGTGCCAGCAGCCCGGGGCAGGGGGACGGCGGGGAGCTGTTTTTT | CASSPGQGDGGELFF
TRBJ2-2 | . | TRBV7-9 | . | TGTGCCAGCAGCTTATCAGGGGGGTGGCACACCGGGGAGCTGTTTTTT | CASSLSGGWHTGELFF
TRBJ1-5 | . | TRBV5-1 | . | TGCGCCAGCAGGGCCGGACTCAACGATCAGCCCCAGCATTTT | CASRAGLNDQPQHF
TRBJ2-7 | . | TRBV30 | . | TGTGCCTGGGGCACACACTCCTACGAGCAGTACTTC | CAWGTHSYEQYF
TRBJ1-1 | . | TRBV9 | . | TGTGCCAGCAGCGTAGGGTGGGGGCGCATGGACACTGAAGCTTTCTTT | CASSVGWGRMDTEAFF
TRBJ1-5 | . | TRBV9 | . | TGTGCCAGCAGCGCATCTACAGGTTGGAATCAGCCCCAGCATTTT | CASSASTGWNQPQHF
TRBJ1-1 | TRBD1 | TRBV5-1 | . | TGCGCCAGCAGTTTCGGGACAGGGATTAATAGAAACACTGAAGCTTTCTTT | CASSFGTGINRNTEAFF
TRBJ2-7 | TRBD1 | TRBV19 | . | TGTGCCAGTAGTGCTGACAGGGCGAGTTACGAGCAGTACTTC | CASSADRASYEQYF
TRBJ2-7 | TRBD1 | TRBV15 | . | TGTGCCACCAGCAGACCCGGGACAGCCTCCTACGAGCAGTACTTC | CATSRPGTASYEQYF
TRBJ1-5 | . | TRBV19 | . | TGTGCCAGTTCCCCCCAGGGGAATAGCAATCAGCCCCAGCATTTT | CASSPQGNSNQPQHF
TRBJ2-2 | . | TRBV5-6 | few | TGTGCCAGCAGCTTCGGTGTGAACACCGGGGAGCTGTTTTTT | CASSFGVNTGELFF
TRBJ2-3 | TRBD2 | TRBV5-1 | . | TGCGCCAGCAGCTTTTCGCGGGGGGTGGGAGATACGCAGTATTTT | CASSFSRGVGDTQYF
TRBJ2-5 | TRBD2 | TRBV19 | . | TGTGCCAGTAGTCCCGCGGGTAGCGGGGGATTATACCAAGAGACCCAGTACTTC | CASSPAGSGGLYQETQYF
TRBJ1-5 | TRBD1 | TRBV28 | . | TGTGCCAGCAGTTTTCGGGGACAGGGAGGTCAGCCCCAGCATTTT | CASSFRGQGGQPQHF
TRBJ2-7 | TRBD1 | TRBV18 | . | TGTGCCAGCTCACCATCGTTAGGGGGCGAGGCCTACGAGCAGTACTTC | CASSPSLGGEAYEQYF
TRBJ2-3 | . | TRBV30 | . | TGTGCCTGGAGTGTGGGGGCCACTAGCACAGATACGCAGTATTTT | CAWSVGATSTDTQYF
TRBJ2-5 | . | TRBV20-1 | once | TGCAGTGCTCAGGACCAAGAGACCCAGTACTTC | CSAQDQETQYF